The rows below give T cell receptor beta chains drawn from one sample of a study of metastatic and nonmetastatic thyroid tumors. TCRdb re-called the PCR reads via MiXCR. The sample shows 7,000 or so clones, 15% to 20% of them seen only once. Source material: adjacent normal tissue. These receptors were obtained from a male donor with papillary thyroid cancer or a benign thyroid nodule (not recorded which). Some clones in this sample may be carry-over from other donors' samples. CDR3s include the opening cysteine and the closing phenylalanine or tryptophan. A D gene is named only where the DNA matches it firmly. Size tells how often a clone was seen (once, few, many) or the class of an expanded clone, and some rows leave it out.

D gene | J gene | clone size | V gene | CDR3 protein | CDR3 DNA
NA | TRBJ2-7 | NA | TRBV7-8 | CASSLRAQQSYEQYF | TGTGCCAGCAGCTTGCGTGCACAGCAATCCTACGAGCAGTACTTC
TRBD1 | TRBJ1-1 | few | TRBV12-3/TRBV12-4 | CASSLGSGGTEAFF | TGTGCCAGCAGTTTAGGGTCAGGGGGCACTGAAGCTTTCTTT
NA | TRBJ1-2 | few | TRBV29-1 | CSVIHPGHTGYGYTF | TGCAGCGTTATACATCCGGGCCACACGGGCTATGGATACACCTTC
TRBD1 | TRBJ1-4 | NA | TRBV28 | CASSLPGQGNNEKLFF | TGTGCCAGCAGTTTACCGGGACAGGGGAATAATGAAAAACTGTTTTTT
TRBD1 | TRBJ1-5 | NA | TRBV27 | CASSYRGSQPQHF | TGTGCCAGCAGTTACAGGGGGAGTCAGCCCCAGCATTTT
TRBD1 | TRBJ2-3 | few | TRBV7-9 | CASSLAPTGVLRF | TGTGCCAGCAGCTTAGCTCCGACAGGGGTCCTCCGTTTT
NA | TRBJ1-1 | NA | TRBV20-1 | CSARPGTRDTEAFF | TGCAGTGCTAGACCCGGGACCAGGGACACTGAAGCTTTCTTT
TRBD2 | TRBJ2-1 | NA | TRBV6-1 | CASSDWDYDEQFF | TGTGCCAGCAGTGATTGGGACTACGATGAGCAGTTCTTC
NA | TRBJ1-3 | few | TRBV6-9 | CASSYRGGRAYPVNTIYF | TGTGCCAGCAGTTATAGAGGGGGGCGAGCTTACCCTGTGAACACCATATATTTT
NA | TRBJ2-5 | NA | TRBV5-4 | CASGPREAQETQYF | TGTGCCAGCGGGCCCCGGGAAGCGCAAGAGACCCAGTACTTC
TRBD1 | TRBJ2-3 | many | TRBV6-1 | CASSEAGTGGIDTQYF | TGTGCCAGCAGTGAAGCCGGGACAGGGGGCATAGATACGCAGTATTTT
NA | TRBJ2-1 | few | TRBV6-2/TRBV6-3 | CASSHWTLTHNEQFF | TGTGCCAGCAGTCACTGGACACTCACACACAATGAGCAGTTCTTC
NA | TRBJ2-1 | NA | TRBV28 | CASSLSSKGGFF | TGTGCCAGCAGTTTATCTTCTAAAGGGGGGTTCTTC
NA | TRBJ2-2 | many | TRBV20-1 | CSASGRNTGELFF | TGCAGTGCTAGCGGGAGGAACACCGGGGAGCTGTTTTTT
TRBD1 | TRBJ1-2 | NA | TRBV9 | CASSVGPGQGDGYTF | TGTGCCAGCAGCGTAGGTCCGGGACAGGGAGATGGCTACACCTTC
NA | TRBJ1-6 | many | TRBV20-1 | CSARLGPESPLHF | TGCAGTGCTAGACTCGGGCCAGAGTCACCCCTCCACTTT
NA | TRBJ2-7 | NA | TRBV27 | CASSLSPSYEQYF | TGTGCCAGCAGTTTAAGCCCTTCCTACGAGCAGTACTTC
TRBD2 | TRBJ2-2 | few | TRBV9 | CASSSPGGRAGELFF | TGTGCCAGCAGCTCCCCGGGCGGGAGGGCCGGGGAGCTGTTTTTT
NA | TRBJ1-1 | many | TRBV30 | CAWSGPSEAFF | TGTGCCTGGAGTGGACCGAGTGAAGCTTTCTTT
TRBD1 | TRBJ1-1 | few | TRBV14 | CASSWDRNTEAFF | TGTGCCAGCAGCTGGGACAGAAACACTGAAGCTTTCTTT